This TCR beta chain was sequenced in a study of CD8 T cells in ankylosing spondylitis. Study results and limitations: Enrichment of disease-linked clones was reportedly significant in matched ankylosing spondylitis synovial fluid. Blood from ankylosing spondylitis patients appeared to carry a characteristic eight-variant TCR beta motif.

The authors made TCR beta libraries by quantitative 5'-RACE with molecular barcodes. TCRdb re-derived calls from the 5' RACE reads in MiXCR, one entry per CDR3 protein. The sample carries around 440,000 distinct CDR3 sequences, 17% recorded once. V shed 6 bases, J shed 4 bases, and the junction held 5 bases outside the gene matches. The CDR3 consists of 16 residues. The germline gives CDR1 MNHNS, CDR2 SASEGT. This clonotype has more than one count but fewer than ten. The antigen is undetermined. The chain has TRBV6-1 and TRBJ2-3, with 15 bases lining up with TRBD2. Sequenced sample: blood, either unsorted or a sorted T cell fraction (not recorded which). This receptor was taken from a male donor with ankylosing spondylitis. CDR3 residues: CASSPGLAGGADTQYF. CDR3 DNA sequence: TGTGCCAGCAGCCCAGGACTAGCGGGAGGGGCAGATACGCAGTATTTT.